What follows describes a single T cell receptor (beta chain). What it binds is unknown. This entry is derived from a study of T cells in localized non-small cell lung cancer. Study results and limitations: The study found T cell clonality highest in uninvolved adjacent lung, above tumor.

Profiling relied on immunoSEQ multiplex PCR, and the TCRdb table lists in-frame clones only, not all of them. This table holds about 9,800 clones, about 43% found once. J lost 7 bases, V lost 6 bases, and 6 bases had no gene match. Germline V gene sequence: CDR1 MNHGY, CDR2 SAAAGT. The CDR3 has 14 residues. The TCR was taken from a woman aged 40-69 years with stage I lung adenocarcinoma. This chain uses TRBV6-8 with TRBJ2-2; 9 bases line up with TRBD1. Sample: lymph node tissue, taken before any cancer treatment. CDR3 sequence (DNA): TGTGCCAGCAGCGAACAGGGGGCGCTCGGGGAGCTGTTTTTT. Its protein is CASSEQGALGELFF.